This is a list of T cell receptor beta chains from one sample in a study of T-cell memory formation after mild COVID-19. TCRdb analysed the 5' RACE reads with MiXCR anew, one entry per CDR3 protein. Of just under 550,000 distinct CDR3 sequences listed, roughly 21% are singletons. Material for sequencing was PBMCs or a T cell subset sorted from them (not recorded which). These TCRs come from an adult woman who had mild COVID-19 (a few samples of this study predate the infection). Cell type and time point are not known. Each CDR3 is given with its conserved first and last residue. Fields, in order: J gene, D gene, clone size, V gene, CDR3 DNA, CDR3 protein. The D gene is left open where the match is weak. Rows give clone size only sometimes, using once, few, many, or a class for an expanded clone.

J: TRBJ2-5; D: -; size: many; V: TRBV29-1; DNA: TGCAGTAGCCGGCAGCAAGAGACCCAGTACTTC; CDR3: CSSRQQETQYF
J: TRBJ2-6; D: -; size: many; V: TRBV19; DNA: TGTGCCACCCATCAGGGTTCTCCTGGGGCCAACGTCCTGACTTTC; CDR3: CATHQGSPGANVLTF
J: TRBJ2-2; D: -; size: few; V: TRBV11-2; DNA: TGTGCCAGCAGCTTTAATCTGGGGAGCTTCAACACCGGGGAGCTGTTTTTT; CDR3: CASSFNLGSFNTGELFF
J: TRBJ2-7; D: TRBD1; size: -; V: TRBV2; DNA: TGTGCCAGCAGAGAGGACAGGGGAGGCTCCTACGAGCAGTACTTC; CDR3: CASREDRGGSYEQYF
J: TRBJ1-1; D: -; size: few; V: TRBV10-3; DNA: TGTGCCATTACGGGAGGCATGAGGACTGAAGCTTTCTTT; CDR3: CAITGGMRTEAFF
J: TRBJ2-3; D: -; size: few; V: TRBV6-4; DNA: TGTGCCAGCAGTAGTGGCCTCACAGATACGCAGTATTTT; CDR3: CASSSGLTDTQYF
J: TRBJ2-4; D: -; size: few; V: TRBV25-1; DNA: TGTGCCAGCAGTGTCAGACTTGAGGCCAAAAACATTCAGTACTTC; CDR3: CASSVRLEAKNIQYF
J: TRBJ1-3; D: -; size: -; V: TRBV21-1; DNA: -; CDR3: CASSKVGDGSGNTIYF
J: TRBJ1-1; D: -; size: few; V: TRBV30; DNA: TGTGCCTGGAGTTGGGCGCTAGAAGCTTTCTTT; CDR3: CAWSWALEAFF
J: TRBJ1-1; D: TRBD1; size: few; V: TRBV20-1; DNA: TGCTCCCTTACCCGGGACAGGGTGAGGGACACTGAAGCTTTCTTT; CDR3: CSLTRDRVRDTEAFF
J: TRBJ1-2; D: TRBD1; size: -; V: TRBV10-2; DNA: TGCGCCAGCAGTGGGACAGGAGACTATGGCTACACCTTC; CDR3: CASSGTGDYGYTF
J: TRBJ2-2; D: TRBD1; size: few; V: TRBV3-1; DNA: TGTGCCAGCAGCCAATCCGGGACAGGGCGAACCGGGGAGCTGTTTTTT; CDR3: CASSQSGTGRTGELFF
J: TRBJ2-1; D: -; size: -; V: TRBV7-9; DNA: TGTGCCAGCAGCTTAAGAGGGAGCACCTACAATGAGCAGTTCTTC; CDR3: CASSLRGSTYNEQFF